This entry describes one T cell receptor beta chain. This sample is drawn from a study of T-cell memory formation after mild COVID-19. Using its own MiXCR run on the 5' RACE reads, TCRdb lists one record per CDR3 protein. The top ten hold around 2.5% of the sample, which has some 150,000 distinct CDR3 sequences, 15% to 20% seen once. The V and J ends lost 5 bases and 5 bases respectively, with 16 bases between them. This CDR3 has 14 amino acids. Germline CDR1 and CDR2: DFQATT and SNEGSKA (reference sequence). Specimen: PBMCs or a T cell subset sorted from them (not recorded which). V gene TRBV20-1 combines with J gene TRBJ1-5, with D tentatively TRBD1 (5 bases). The receptor's source is an adult woman who had mild COVID-19 (a few samples of this study predate the infection). Cell type and time point are not known. Here the CDR3 reads CSAPSGGTHQPQHF. CDR3 bases: TGCAGTGCTCCCTCTGGGGGAACCCATCAGCCCCAGCATTTT.